Described below is a single TCR beta chain sequence and its context. The sample belongs to a study of T cell changes during pregnancy in multiple sclerosis. Generated by immunoSEQ multiplex PCR, the TCRdb table keeps only in-frame clones and is missing some. The data contain 45,000 to 55,000 clones, about 90% of them singletons. Trimming removed 3 bases from V and 2 bases from J; junction bases left unmatched: 8. CDR1 is SGHNT, CDR2 YYREEE, per germline (reference sequence). The CDR3 loop spans 17 amino acids. V is TRBV5-4 and J is TRBJ2-7; 13 bases match TRBD2. Sequencing used CD4+ T cells from peripheral blood mononuclear cells, obtained in the second trimester of pregnancy. This receptor was obtained from a female donor with multiple sclerosis, enrolled in a pregnancy study. This CDR3 is CASSSKTTSGRAYEQYF. The DNA of the CDR3 is TGTGCCAGCAGCTCTAAAACTACTAGCGGGAGGGCCTACGAGCAGTACTTC.